This T cell receptor beta chain was retrieved from a study of T cell changes during pregnancy in multiple sclerosis. The assay was immunoSEQ multiplex PCR, and TCRdb's table has in-frame clones only and misses some. Altogether roughly 61,000 clones are present, roughly 90% being singletons, with the ten largest covering around 3.3%. The receptor was isolated from a female donor in good health, enrolled as a control in a pregnancy study. The specimen comprised peripheral blood, sampled in the first trimester of pregnancy.

CDR3 sequence (DNA): TGTGCCTGGAAGGGTTCAAACCACAGGGATAGGACAGATACGCAGTATTTT. As protein: CAWKGSNHRDRTDTQYF. J is TRBJ2-3 and V is TRBV30; D might be TRBD1 (6 bases). Trimming stripped 4 bases from V and 3 bases from J, with 23 bases between. In germline, CDR1 is GTSNPN, CDR2 SVGIG (reference sequence). The CDR3 consists of 17 residues. The full variable domain, completed using reference TRBV30 and TRBJ2-3, is SQTIHQWPATLVQPVGSPLSLECTVEGTSNPNLYWYRQAAGRGLQLLFYSVGIGQISSEVPQNLSASRPQDRQFILSSKKLLLSDSGFYLCAWKGSNHRDRTDTQYFGPGTRLTVL.